This section outlines one TCR beta chain sequence together with its context. Its antigen is not identified. Drawing of blood for sampling happened at baseline, at cycle 4 day 1, and at cycle 7 day 1. The sample comes from a study of OX40 agonist ivuxolimab in advanced cancers. Study-level results: The mean number of expanded clones was higher in CD8+ T cells than in CD4+.

Sequenced by immunoSEQ multiplex PCR; TCRdb stores in-frame clones only, minus some. The sample has fewer than 12,000 clones, around three quarters seen once. Germline loops: CDR1 MNHEY, CDR2 SVGAGI. The CDR3 spans 15 residues. Trimming cost V 0 bases and J 6 bases, with 14 bases left between them. The chain is built from TRBV6-5 and TRBJ1-2; perhaps TRBD1 as D (5 bases). This specimen consisted of CD4+ or CD8+ T cells sorted from blood, obtained in a trial of the OX40 agonist ivuxolimab. The sequence came from an adult with an advanced solid tumor such as melanoma, head and neck, liver or kidney cancer. The CDR3 coding sequence is TGTGCCAGCAGTTACTCAAGGAGGGGAGTCGATGGCTACACCTTC. Its translation: CASSYSRRGVDGYTF.